This T cell receptor beta chain came from a study of T cell repertoires in cytomegalovirus infection. Study context: Carrying CMV and the relevant HLA type showed in public TCR beta signatures.

This clonotype was recorded at least ten times. The target antigen is unknown. V was clipped by 1 base and J by 7 bases; unmatched bases: 2. This CDR3 spans 14 amino acids. Germline-derived CDR1 and CDR2 are SGHTA and FQGNSA. TCRdb re-called the reads with MiXCR, one entry per CDR3 protein. The sample consists of about 890,000 distinct CDR3 sequences, about 33% of them appearing once. Study outcomes and limitations: The ex vivo response showed dominance by HLA-C-restricted CMV-specific TCR beta clonotypes.

This TCR derives from a human donor in good health (CMV status not recorded). Some clones in this sample may be carry-over from other donors' samples. The sequences come from cultured CD8+ T cells from PBMCs, collected from culture after CMV antigen stimulation. The gene calls are TRBV7-2 and TRBJ2-2, with 8 positions matching TRBD1. As DNA, the CDR3 is TGTGCCAGCAGCTTAGACAGGGGGATCGGGGAGCTGTTTTTT. This gives the protein CASSLDRGIGELFF.